Listed below are T cell receptor beta chains from one sample, sequenced in a study of human T cells and chemical hapten exposure. From the RACE reads, TCRdb called clonotypes with MiXCR, one entry per CDR3 protein. The sample has about 350,000 distinct CDR3 sequences; more than 5% are singletons. Specimen: whole blood, collected in connection with sensitization to the hapten diphenylcyclopropenone (DPC). The source of these receptors is a woman aged 18-29 years with alopecia areata. Some clones in this sample may be carry-over from other donors' samples. The CDR3 runs from the conserved cysteine through the conserved F or W. D genes are given only for firm matches. Size is omitted from some rows. Given values are once, few, many or a class for expanded clones.

V gene	D gene	J gene	clone size	CDR3 protein	CDR3 DNA
TRBV3-1	TRBD1	TRBJ1-1	many	CASSLTGVSTEAFF	TGTGCCAGCAGCCTGACAGGGGTCTCGACTGAAGCTTTCTTT
TRBV10-3	TRBD1	TRBJ1-2	many	CAISRTGGNYGYTF	TGTGCCATCAGCCGGACAGGGGGAAACTATGGCTACACCTTC
TRBV7-9	.	TRBJ2-3	few	CASGLALRSTDTQYF	TGTGCCTCAGGGCTCGCACTCCGAAGCACAGATACGCAGTATTTT
TRBV12-3/TRBV12-4	.	TRBJ1-1	many	CASSLGPVGATGNTEAFF	TGTGCCAGCAGTTTGGGCCCAGTGGGCGCGACGGGTAACACTGAAGCTTTCTTT
TRBV9	.	TRBJ2-3	few	CASSVVGYPDTQYF	TGTGCCAGCAGCGTAGTTGGCTACCCAGATACGCAGTATTTT
TRBV6-6	TRBD1	TRBJ1-2	few	CASTRQGINYGYTF	TGTGCCAGCACCCGACAGGGGATTAACTATGGCTACACCTTC
TRBV6-5	.	TRBJ2-1	few	CASSYTGRYNEQFF	TGTGCCAGCAGTTACACGGGGAGATACAATGAGCAGTTCTTC
TRBV5-1	.	TRBJ2-2	few	CASSLRFPNTGELFF	TGCGCCAGCAGCTTGCGGTTTCCGAACACCGGGGAGCTGTTTTTT
TRBV6-2/TRBV6-3	.	TRBJ2-7	.	CASSGTLSYEQYF	TGTGCCAGCAGTGGGACCCTCTCCTACGAGCAGTACTTC
TRBV5-1	TRBD1	TRBJ2-4	.	CASSLETGAAGDIQYF	TGCGCCAGCAGCTTGGAAACAGGGGCTGCAGGTGACATTCAGTACTTC
TRBV12-3/TRBV12-4	TRBD2	TRBJ2-3	.	CASSFGAGGPDTQYF	TGTGCCAGCAGTTTTGGGGCGGGAGGGCCTGATACGCAGTATTTT
TRBV10-2	TRBD2	TRBJ2-1	once	CASRRLAGGNNEQFF	TGCGCCAGCAGGCGACTAGCGGGGGGCAACAATGAGCAGTTCTTC
TRBV5-1	TRBD1	TRBJ1-2	few	CASSLSGTAYGYTF	TGCGCCAGCAGCCTGTCTGGGACAGCCTATGGCTACACCTTC
TRBV29-1	.	TRBJ2-3	many	CSVDSGIATDTQYF	TGCAGCGTTGATTCGGGGATTGCCACAGATACGCAGTATTTT
TRBV24-1	.	TRBJ1-4	few	CATSDPLNEKLFF	TGTGCCACCAGTGATCCCCTTAATGAAAAACTGTTTTTT
TRBV12-3/TRBV12-4	TRBD1	TRBJ1-5	many	CASSSAGRGLSRQPQHF	TGTGCCAGCAGCTCCGCCGGCAGGGGGCTTTCGAGACAGCCCCAGCATTTT
TRBV14	.	TRBJ2-3	.	CASSQVGDMVQYF	TGTGCCAGCAGCCAAGTAGGTGACATGGTGCAGTATTTT
TRBV6-1	.	TRBJ2-6	once	CASSEARVRSSGANVLTF	TGTGCCAGCAGTGAAGCGCGGGTCAGAAGCTCTGGGGCCAACGTCCTGACTTTC
TRBV6-6	TRBD1	TRBJ2-3	few	CASSPQTGATDTQYF	TGTGCCAGCAGTCCCCAGACAGGGGCGACAGATACGCAGTATTTT